These 11 T cell receptor beta chains came from one sample sequenced in a study of T cell responses to AZD1222 COVID-19 vaccine. Libraries were prepared by immunoSEQ multiplex PCR; TCRdb keeps only in-frame clonotypes and omits some of them. This sample carries about 130,000 clones, about 90% of them seen once, and the ten largest clones take less than 2%. Sequencing used peripheral blood, obtained on day 0 of AZD1222 vaccination. The receptor set was obtained from an adult in good health.

This rearrangement joins TRBV28 to TRBJ1-2; TRBD1 might be the D (5 bases). The CDR3 is 14 residues long. Trimming pared 5 bases from V and 5 bases from J, leaving 15 bases between. Germline V lookup: CDR1 MDHEN, CDR2 SYDVKM. The CDR3 sequence: CASSPRGGSYGYTF. In DNA form, the CDR3 reads TGTGCCAGCAGTCCCCGTGGGGGGAGTTATGGCTACACCTTC.

The genes are TRBV10-3 and TRBJ2-3, with TRBD2 identical over 10 bases. The V gene end was trimmed by 0 bases and the J gene end by 4 bases; junction bases not matched to a gene: 7. CDR1 is ENHRY, CDR2 SYGVKD, per germline. This CDR3 region has 17 residues. The CDR3 reads CAISESASGSPADTQYF. The CDR3 bases are TGTGCCATCAGTGAGTCGGCTAGCGGGAGTCCCGCAGATACGCAGTATTTT.

The rearrangement links TRBV6-5 to TRBJ2-1; 8 bases match TRBD1. Trimming removed 5 bases from V and 7 bases from J; junction bases left unmatched: 10. In germline, CDR1 is MNHEY, CDR2 SVGAGI. CDR3 length: 15 amino acids. CDR3: CASSRQQGAQNEQFF. CDR3 DNA: TGTGCCAGCAGTCGCCAGCAGGGGGCACAAAATGAGCAGTTCTTC.

This chain connects TRBV19 to TRBJ2-3; 9 bases agree with TRBD2. CDR3 length: 16 amino acids. The J segment lost 6 bases and the V segment lost 3 bases, leaving 10 bases of the junction unmatched. The V gene's germline CDR1 is LNHDA and CDR2 SQIVND (reference sequence). CDR3 amino acids: CASSISGGRAVDTQYF. In DNA, the CDR3 is TGTGCCAGTAGTATTTCTGGCGGGAGGGCCGTGGATACGCAGTATTTT.

The V gene is TRBV29-1, the J gene TRBJ1-1; no definite D call. This CDR3 has 13 residues. The V end was cut by 6 bases, the J end by 4 bases, with 15 bases between. CDR1 and CDR2 (germline): SQVTM, ANQGSEA. The CDR3 bases are TGCAGCGTCATACCCCGATCGGGCACTGAAGCTTTCTTT. It specifies CSVIPRSGTEAFF.

V usage is TRBV19 and J usage is TRBJ2-5, with D tentatively TRBD2 (5 bases). The V end lost 4 bases, the J end lost 5 bases, and 14 bases lay between the germline ends. The CDR3 extends over 14 amino acids. CDR1 is LNHDA and CDR2 is SQIVND in the germline V gene (reference sequence). The CDR3 sequence is CASSTREGWETQYF. CDR3 coding DNA: TGTGCCAGTAGTACGCGTGAGGGATGGGAGACCCAGTACTTC.

This chain uses TRBV7-2 with TRBJ2-7, with D unresolved. The CDR3 has 13 amino acids. The germline CDR1 and CDR2 sequences are SGHTA and FQGNSA. Trimming cost V 4 bases and J 7 bases, with 14 bases left between them. The CDR3 sequence: CASSSPRAEEQYF. Here the CDR3 DNA reads TGTGCCAGCAGCTCGCCCCGCGCAGAGGAGCAGTACTTC.

This clone was observed once. CDR3 sequence: CASSLVTGQETQYF. The CDR3 coding sequence is TGTGCCAGCAGCTTAGTGACAGGACAAGAGACCCAGTACTTC. The chain carries TRBV7-9 and TRBJ2-5, with a possible D match to TRBD1 (6 bases). Trimming stripped 1 base from V and 2 bases from J, with 8 bases between. Germline V gene data show CDR1 as SEHNR and CDR2 as FQNEAQ (reference sequence). The CDR3 extends over 14 amino acids.

The rearrangement joins TRBV3-1 (or the pseudogene TRBV3-2) to TRBJ2-3; D is possibly TRBD2 (6 bases). V lost 6 bases and J lost 2, with 12 bases in between. The CDR3 extends over 14 amino acids. Germline CDR1 is LGHDT and CDR2 is YNNKEL (reference sequence). The CDR3 DNA is TGTGCCAGCAGTCGCGGGGAGACCACAGATACGCAGTATTTT. It encodes CASSRGETTDTQYF.

The genes are TRBV11-3 and TRBJ2-2, with D tentatively TRBD2 (5 bases). Germline assignment: CDR1 SGHNT and CDR2 YENEEA. Trimming left V 5 bases short and J 2 bases short, with 12 bases between. The CDR3 is made up of 15 amino acids. CDR3 sequence reads: CASSPRTVNTGELFF. As DNA, the CDR3 is TGTGCCAGCAGCCCTCGGACTGTAAACACCGGGGAGCTGTTTTTT.

J is TRBJ2-7 and V is TRBV24-1; 10 bases agree with TRBD2. J lost 6 bases, V lost 6 bases, and 7 bases had no gene match. Germline CDR1 is KGHDR and CDR2 is SFDVKD. The CDR3 totals 14 residues. The CDR3 region is CATSTSGRAGEQYF. In DNA form, the CDR3 reads TGTGCCACCAGTACAAGCGGGAGGGCTGGCGAGCAGTACTTC.